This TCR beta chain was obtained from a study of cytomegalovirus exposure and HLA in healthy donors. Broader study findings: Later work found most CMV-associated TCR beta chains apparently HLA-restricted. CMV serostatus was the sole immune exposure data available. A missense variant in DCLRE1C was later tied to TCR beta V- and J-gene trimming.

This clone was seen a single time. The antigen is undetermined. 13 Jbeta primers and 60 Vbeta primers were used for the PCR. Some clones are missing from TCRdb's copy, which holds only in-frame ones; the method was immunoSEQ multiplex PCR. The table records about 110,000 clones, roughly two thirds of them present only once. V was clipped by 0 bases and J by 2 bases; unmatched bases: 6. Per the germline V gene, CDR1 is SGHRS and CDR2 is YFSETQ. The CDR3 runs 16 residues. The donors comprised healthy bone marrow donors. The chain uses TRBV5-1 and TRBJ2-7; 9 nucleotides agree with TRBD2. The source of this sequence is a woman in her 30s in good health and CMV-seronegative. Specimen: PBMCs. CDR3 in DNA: TGCGCCAGCAGCTTGGAAGCCAGCGGGGGGACCTACGAGCAGTACTTC. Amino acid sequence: CASSLEASGGTYEQYF.